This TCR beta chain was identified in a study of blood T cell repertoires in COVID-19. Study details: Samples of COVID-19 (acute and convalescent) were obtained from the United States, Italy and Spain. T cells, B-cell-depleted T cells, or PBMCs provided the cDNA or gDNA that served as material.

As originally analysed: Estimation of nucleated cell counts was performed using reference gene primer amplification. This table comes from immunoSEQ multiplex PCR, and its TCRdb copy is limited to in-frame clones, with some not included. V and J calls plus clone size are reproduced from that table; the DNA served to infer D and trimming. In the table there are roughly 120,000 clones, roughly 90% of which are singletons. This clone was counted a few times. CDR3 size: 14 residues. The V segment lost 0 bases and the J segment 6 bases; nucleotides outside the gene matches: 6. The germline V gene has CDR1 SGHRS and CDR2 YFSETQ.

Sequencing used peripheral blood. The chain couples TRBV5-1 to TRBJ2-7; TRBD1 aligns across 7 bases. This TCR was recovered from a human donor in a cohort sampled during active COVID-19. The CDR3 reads CASSLGQGRGEQYF. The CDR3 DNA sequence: TGCGCCAGCAGCTTGGGACAGGGCAGGGGCGAGCAGTACTTC.